The 15 T cell receptor beta chains below come from one sample, sequenced in a study of T cells in localized non-small cell lung cancer. Clones were sequenced by immunoSEQ multiplex PCR, and TCRdb holds only the in-frame ones, with some missing. The sample has roughly 38,000 clones, around 87% seen once. Sequenced here: peripheral blood, sampled before any cancer treatment. The receptors were gathered from a woman aged 18-50 years with stage III lung adenocarcinoma.

Only one count was recorded for this clone. This chain uses TRBV13 with TRBJ1-2; D is possibly TRBD1 (5 bases). Trimming left V 5 bases short and J 5 bases short, with 9 bases between. Germline V gene lookup returns CDR1 PRHDT and CDR2 FYEKMQ (reference sequence). The length of the CDR3 is 12 residues. The DNA of the CDR3 is TGTGCCAGCAGCGGGGCGGGATATGGCTACACCTTC. Protein sequence: CASSGAGYGYTF.

V and J are TRBV28 and TRBJ1-2; D gene ambiguous. The CDR3 length is 12 residues. The germline V and J ends were trimmed by 7 bases and 5 bases, with 11 bases remaining between them. The germline CDR1 and CDR2 sequences are MDHEN and SYDVKM. CDR3: CASTIRPYGYTF. CDR3 DNA: TGTGCCAGCACCATCCGCCCTTATGGCTACACCTTC.

V usage is TRBV15 and J usage is TRBJ1-2, with 8 bases matching TRBD1. Unmatched junction bases numbered 18, after V lost 5 bases and J lost 7 bases. This CDR3 spans 17 amino acids. From germline, CDR1 is LNHNV and CDR2 YYDKDF (reference sequence). The CDR3 sequence: CATSPPQGAQAGRGYTF. CDR3 nucleotide sequence: TGTGCCACCAGCCCCCCTCAGGGGGCGCAGGCTGGTCGTGGCTACACCTTC. Combining the CDR3 with reference TRBV15 and TRBJ1-2 gives the whole variable domain DAMVIQNPRYQVTQFGKPVTLSCSQTLNHNVMYWYQQKSSQAPKLLFHYYDKDFNNEADTPDNFQSRRPNTSFCFLDIRSPGLGDTAMYLCATSPPQGAQAGRGYTFGSGTRLTVV.

The gene calls are TRBV5-6 and TRBJ1-4, with D tentatively TRBD1 (6 bases). V lost 4 bases and J 6 bases, leaving 16 bases between the germline ends. Germline lookup yields CDR1 SGHDT and CDR2 YYEEEE. This CDR3 has 15 residues. This chain's CDR3 is CASSRPGVSDEKLFF. CDR3 sequence (DNA): TGTGCCAGCAGCAGACCAGGGGTTAGTGATGAAAAACTGTTTTTT.

This clone was observed a single time. J is TRBJ1-5 and V is TRBV9; maybe TRBD1 (6 bases). Germline V lookup: CDR1 SGDLS, CDR2 YYNGEE. Deletions cut 3 bases from V and 1 base from J, with 8 bases between. The CDR3 covers 14 residues. This CDR3 reads CASSAQGSNQPQHF. DNA for the CDR3: TGTGCCAGCAGCGCCCAGGGGAGCAATCAGCCCCAGCATTTT.

The chain employs TRBV5-1 and TRBJ2-5, with TRBD2 matching 8 bases. CDR3 length: 14 residues. After removal of 4 bases from V and 5 bases from J, the junction contained 7 bases not matched to a gene. Germline CDR1 SGHRS, CDR2 YFSETQ. The CDR3 is CASSAGTSKETQYF. Written as DNA, the CDR3 is TGCGCCAGCAGCGCCGGGACTAGTAAGGAGACCCAGTACTTC. The full variable domain, its missing parts supplied by reference TRBV5-1 and TRBJ2-5, is KAGVTQTPRYLIKTRGQQVTLSCSPISGHRSVSWYQQTPGQGLQFLFEYFSETQRNKGNFPGRFSGRQFSNSRSEMNVSTLELGDSALYLCASSAGTSKETQYFGPGTRLLVL.

This clone was seen just once. The chain recombines TRBV6-6 with TRBJ2-7; TRBD2 matches at 11 bases. The CDR3 is 14 amino acids. Germline V gene sequence: CDR1 MNHNY, CDR2 SVGAGI (reference sequence). V gave up 7 bases and J gave up 0 bases; unmatched junction bases: 2. The CDR3 region has the DNA TGTGCCAGCATGGGACTAGCGGACTCCTACGAGCAGTACTTC. Translating gives CASMGLADSYEQYF.

The genes are TRBV7-8 and TRBJ2-5; D uncertain. The V gene lost 5 bases and the J gene lost 10 bases, with 11 bases spanning the gap. The CDR3 totals 11 residues. Per the germline V gene, CDR1 is SGHVS and CDR2 is FQNEAQ. Here the CDR3 DNA reads TGTGCCAGCAGCCCAGAATTCGACCAGTACTTC. Its protein is CASSPEFDQYF.

The chain couples TRBV19 to TRBJ2-2; D possibly corresponds to TRBD1 (6 bases). CDR1 and CDR2 (germline): LNHDA, SQIVND (reference sequence). CDR3 length: 11 amino acids. Trimming cost V 9 bases and J 5 bases, with 7 bases left between them. Here the CDR3 reads CASQGTGELFF. For the CDR3, the DNA is TGTGCCAGCCAGGGGACCGGGGAGCTGTTTTTT.

In DNA, the CDR3 is TGTGCCAGCACTTATACGAACAGGGGACGAGGAGTTGGCTACACCTTC. This codes for CASTYTNRGRGVGYTF. The rearrangement uses TRBV6-5 and TRBJ1-2, with TRBD1 matching 7 bases. The length of the CDR3 is 16 residues. From germline, CDR1 is MNHEY and CDR2 SVGAGI. J gave up 7 bases and V 7 bases, and 18 bases lay outside the gene matches.

This chain links TRBV6-1 with TRBJ2-3, with 11 bases matching TRBD2. Germline V gene lookup returns CDR1 MNHNS and CDR2 SASEGT. The CDR3 totals 15 residues. V shed 6 bases and J 5 bases; nucleotides not matched to a gene: 7. The CDR3 region is CASRTSGVHRDTQYF. The CDR3 DNA follows: TGTGCCAGCAGGACTAGCGGGGTACATCGAGATACGCAGTATTTT.

The chain couples TRBV7-3 to TRBJ2-5; 7 bases are shared with TRBD2. V was clipped by 4 bases and J by 6 bases; unmatched bases: 5. The CDR3 runs 13 residues. Germline V gives CDR1 SGHTA, CDR2 FQGTGA. DNA for the CDR3: TGTGCCAGCAGCTCTAGCGGTGGGCAGACCCAGTACTTC. Protein product: CASSSSGGQTQYF.

The sample holds one count of this clone. V and J are TRBV5-8 and TRBJ2-2; 8 positions agree with TRBD1. Germline V gene lookup returns CDR1 SGHTS and CDR2 YDEGEE. The CDR3 contains 15 residues. Trimming took 1 base from V and 4 from J; bases not matched to a gene: 3. The CDR3, as DNA: TGTGCCAGCAGCTTGACAGGGGGGATCACCGGGGAGCTGTTTTTT. Protein sequence: CASSLTGGITGELFF.

This clone is a singleton in its sample. V gene TRBV5-4 combines with J gene TRBJ1-2; D ambiguous. The V gene lost 0 bases and the J gene lost 5 bases, with 5 bases spanning the gap. Germline V gene sequence: CDR1 SGHNT, CDR2 YYREEE (reference sequence). CDR3 length: 12 residues. The CDR3 region has the DNA TGTGCCAGCAGCTTGGTCGGGTATGGCTACACCTTC. Protein: CASSLVGYGYTF.

The V gene is TRBV11-1, the J gene TRBJ2-1; the D gene is possibly TRBD2 (6 bases). The germline V and J ends were trimmed by 1 base and 5 bases, with 12 bases remaining between them. The CDR3 runs 15 residues. Germline V CDR1 and CDR2: SGHAT, FQDESV (reference sequence). In DNA form, the CDR3 reads TGTGCCAGCAGCTTAGTTGGGCGGGGTGACAATGAGCAGTTCTTC. Translation: CASSLVGRGDNEQFF.